This T cell receptor beta chain was captured by sequencing in a study of blood T cell repertoires in COVID-19. CDR3 length: 14 amino acids. V was shortened by 4 bases and J by 0 bases, with 7 bases between the two germline ends. The germline CDR1 and CDR2 sequences are SNHLY and FYNNEI. The data were produced by immunoSEQ multiplex PCR, yet TCRdb's version contains in-frame clones alone and is incomplete. The sample has tens of thousands of clones, roughly 73% seen once. This chain connects TRBV2 to TRBJ1-3; D unresolved. The origin of this receptor is a human donor in a cohort sampled during active COVID-19. The sample comprised peripheral blood. The CDR3 nucleotides read TGTGCCAGCAGTGGTGGCTTCTCTGGAAACACCATATATTTT. It yields the protein CASSGGFSGNTIYF.